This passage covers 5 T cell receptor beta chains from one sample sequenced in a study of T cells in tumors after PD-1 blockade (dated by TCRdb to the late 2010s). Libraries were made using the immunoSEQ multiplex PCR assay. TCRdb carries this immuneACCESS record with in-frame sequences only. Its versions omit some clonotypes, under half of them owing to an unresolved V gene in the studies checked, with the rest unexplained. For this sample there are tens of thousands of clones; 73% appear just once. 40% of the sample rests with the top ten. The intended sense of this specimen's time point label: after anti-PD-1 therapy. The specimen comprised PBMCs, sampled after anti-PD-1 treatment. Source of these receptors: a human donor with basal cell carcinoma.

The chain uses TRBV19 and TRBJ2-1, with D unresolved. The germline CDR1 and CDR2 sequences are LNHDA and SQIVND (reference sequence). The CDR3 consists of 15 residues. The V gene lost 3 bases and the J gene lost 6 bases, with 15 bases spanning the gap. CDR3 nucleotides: TGTGCCAGTAGTATTGGGCCCGAGACGGGCAATGAGCAGTTCTTC. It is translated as CASSIGPETGNEQFF.

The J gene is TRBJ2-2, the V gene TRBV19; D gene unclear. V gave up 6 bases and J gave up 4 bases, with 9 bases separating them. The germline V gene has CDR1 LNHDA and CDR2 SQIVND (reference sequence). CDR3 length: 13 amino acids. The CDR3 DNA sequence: TGTGCCAGTAGGCCAGTCCCCACCGGGGAGCTGTTTTTT. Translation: CASRPVPTGELFF.

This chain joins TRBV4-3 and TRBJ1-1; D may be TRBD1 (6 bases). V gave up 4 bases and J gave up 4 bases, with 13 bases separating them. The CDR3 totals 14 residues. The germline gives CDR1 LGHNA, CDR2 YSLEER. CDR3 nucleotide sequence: TGCGCCAGCAGCCCGGGACAAGGGTCCACTGAAGCTTTCTTT. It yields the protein CASSPGQGSTEAFF.

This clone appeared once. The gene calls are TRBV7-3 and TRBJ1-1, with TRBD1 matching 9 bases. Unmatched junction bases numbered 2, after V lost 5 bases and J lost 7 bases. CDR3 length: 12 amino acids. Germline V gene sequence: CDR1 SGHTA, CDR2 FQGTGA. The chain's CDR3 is CASSGQGIEAFF. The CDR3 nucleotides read TGTGCCAGCAGCGGACAGGGGATTGAAGCTTTCTTT.

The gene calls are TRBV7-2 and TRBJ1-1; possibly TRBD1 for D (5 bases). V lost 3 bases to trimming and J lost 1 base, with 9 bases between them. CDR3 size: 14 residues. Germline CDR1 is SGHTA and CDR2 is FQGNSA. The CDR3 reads CASSFRGGNTEAFF. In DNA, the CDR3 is TGTGCCAGCAGCTTCCGGGGCGGGAACACTGAAGCTTTCTTT.